This passage covers 26 T cell receptor beta chains from one sample sequenced in a study of cytomegalovirus exposure and HLA in healthy donors. Clones were sequenced by immunoSEQ multiplex PCR, and TCRdb holds only the in-frame ones, with some missing. The sample shows tens of thousands of clones, approximately 94% of them seen only once. Sequencing used PBMCs. The origin of the receptors is a man between 18 and 35 years old in good health and CMV-seropositive.

V is TRBV19 and J is TRBJ2-1; tentatively, D is TRBD2 (6 bases). This CDR3 contains 18 residues. Germline CDR1 reads LNHDA; CDR2 reads SQIVND (reference sequence). V was cut by 3 bases and J by 4 bases, with 22 bases left in between. The CDR3 spells CASSIGGWAGIRYNEQFF. CDR3 in DNA: TGTGCCAGTAGTATTGGCGGTTGGGCGGGGATTCGGTACAATGAGCAGTTCTTC.

The chain employs TRBV6-6 and TRBJ2-7; perhaps TRBD1 as D (6 bases). Trimming removed 5 bases at V and 7 bases at J, with 15 bases between. The CDR3 is 13 amino acids. Germline loops: CDR1 MNHNY, CDR2 SVGAGI (reference sequence). This CDR3 reads CASSPNSGAEQYF. The CDR3 DNA reads TGTGCCAGCAGTCCGAACTCAGGGGCGGAGCAGTACTTC.

The gene calls are TRBV7-9 and TRBJ1-4; tentative D call: TRBD1 (5 bases). The V end lost 5 bases, the J end lost 4 bases, and 11 bases lay between the germline ends. CDR1 and CDR2 from the germline V gene are SEHNR and FQNEAQ (reference sequence). This CDR3 contains 14 residues. CDR3 bases: TGTGCCAGCAGCCGCCGACAGAATAATGAAAAACTGTTTTTT. This sequence encodes CASSRRQNNEKLFF.

In DNA form, the CDR3 reads TGTGCCAGTACCAGAGACAGTTCGCGGTCTGGGGCCAACGTCCTGACTTTC. Translated: CASTRDSSRSGANVLTF. This chain connects TRBV19 to TRBJ2-6, with a possible D match to TRBD1 (5 bases). The germline V and J ends were trimmed by 7 bases and 1 base, with 17 bases remaining between them. CDR1 LNHDA and CDR2 SQIVND come from the germline V gene (reference sequence). CDR3 length equals 17 residues.

This chain connects TRBV9 to TRBJ1-3; a weak D match, TRBD1 (5 bases). V lost 0 bases to trimming and J lost 2 bases, with 9 bases between them. Germline V CDR1 and CDR2: SGDLS, YYNGEE. The CDR3 is made up of 15 amino acids. CDR3 region: CASSVGSGAGNTIYF. The CDR3 bases are TGTGCCAGCAGCGTAGGTTCGGGGGCTGGAAACACCATATATTTT. Full variable domain (remainder filled in from reference TRBV9 and TRBJ1-3): DSGVTQTPKHLITATGQRVTLRCSPRSGDLSVYWYQQSLDQGLQFLIQYYNGEERAKGNILERFSAQQFPDLHSELNLSSLELGDSALYFCASSVGSGAGNTIYFGEGSWLTVV.

The J gene is TRBJ2-3, the V gene TRBV5-1; maybe TRBD1 (5 bases). CDR3 length: 15 amino acids. The germline V gene has CDR1 SGHRS and CDR2 YFSETQ. V dropped 2 bases and J dropped 2 bases, with 12 bases sitting between them. Here the CDR3 reads CASSFRQPNTDTQYF. For the CDR3, the DNA is TGCGCCAGCAGCTTTCGACAGCCGAACACAGATACGCAGTATTTT.

The chain has TRBV29-1 and TRBJ2-1; 7 bases align to TRBD2. Per germline, CDR1 SQVTM and CDR2 ANQGSEA. The CDR3 has 15 residues. Trimming at V came to 2 bases and at J to 4 bases, leaving 8 bases not matched to a gene. CDR3 coding DNA: TGCAGCGTTGAAAGCGGGACGCTCCTTTACAATGAGCAGTTCTTC. Translated, it gives CSVESGTLLYNEQFF.

V usage is TRBV10-3 and J usage is TRBJ1-1, with TRBD1 matching 9 bases. The CDR3 spans 13 residues. Germline V gene data show CDR1 as ENHRY and CDR2 as SYGVKD. J was trimmed by 5 bases and V by 10 bases; bases with no gene match: 8. For the CDR3, the DNA is TGTGCCACCAAGGACAGGGGAAGGACTGAAGCTTTCTTT. Translation: CATKDRGRTEAFF.

This chain uses TRBV5-1 with TRBJ1-1; D might be TRBD1 (5 bases). CDR1 is SGHRS, CDR2 YFSETQ, per germline. With 0 bases removed from V and 0 bases from J, the gap between germline ends came to 6 bases. The CDR3 spans 14 residues. CDR3 bases: TGCGCCAGCAGCTTGGTGGGGCTGAACACTGAAGCTTTCTTT. Protein sequence: CASSLVGLNTEAFF.

The chain is built from TRBV7-9 and TRBJ2-3; 8 bases fit TRBD1. The CDR3 contains 15 residues. CDR1 is SEHNR and CDR2 is FQNEAQ in the germline V gene (reference sequence). The ends lost 3 bases at V and 5 bases at J; junction bases unmatched: 7. In DNA, the CDR3 is TGTGCCAGCAGCTTCACAGGGACAGGCAGAGATACGCAGTATTTT. The encoded protein is CASSFTGTGRDTQYF.

This chain joins TRBV5-1 and TRBJ2-5; D call uncertain. This CDR3 is 18 amino acids long. The V gene lost 2 bases and the J gene lost 4 bases, with 24 bases spanning the gap. Germline V gives CDR1 SGHRS, CDR2 YFSETQ. CDR3 in DNA: TGCGCCAGCAGCTTCCCCCCGAAGGATCCGGCGGATGCAGAGACCCAGTACTTC. Protein product: CASSFPPKDPADAETQYF. The full variable domain, its missing parts supplied by reference TRBV5-1 and TRBJ2-5, is KAGVTQTPRYLIKTRGQQVTLSCSPISGHRSVSWYQQTPGQGLQFLFEYFSETQRNKGNFPGRFSGRQFSNSRSEMNVSTLELGDSALYLCASSFPPKDPADAETQYFGPGTRLLVL.

The chain couples TRBV15 to TRBJ2-1, with 13 bases matching TRBD2. The CDR3 contains 19 residues. Trimming at V came to 0 bases and at J to 2 bases, leaving 7 bases not matched to a gene. Germline V gene data show CDR1 as LNHNV and CDR2 as YYDKDF (reference sequence). The CDR3 is CATSRDETSGRVTYNEQFF. DNA for the CDR3: TGTGCCACCAGCAGAGATGAAACTAGCGGGAGGGTAACCTACAATGAGCAGTTCTTC.

The CDR3 region is CASSLGGQANSPLHF. The CDR3 region has the DNA TGCGCCAGCAGCCTTGGGGGACAGGCTAATTCACCCCTCCACTTT. V gene TRBV4-1 combines with J gene TRBJ1-6, with 8 bases that match TRBD1. Trimming took 4 bases from V and 6 from J; bases not matched to a gene: 5. Germline CDR1 reads MGHRA; CDR2 reads YSYEKL. This CDR3 comprises 15 residues.

V gene TRBV19 combines with J gene TRBJ1-4, with D possibly matching TRBD1 (5 bases). The CDR3 consists of 16 residues. V was clipped by 3 bases and J by 2 bases, with 13 bases between them. Germline V CDR1 and CDR2: LNHDA, SQIVND (reference sequence). CDR3 loop: CASSISTGSTNEKLFF. The DNA for the CDR3 is TGTGCCAGTAGTATTTCCACAGGTTCCACTAATGAAAAACTGTTTTTT.

This chain uses TRBV9 with TRBJ2-6, with 11 bases fitting TRBD2. J was trimmed by 1 base and V by 3 bases; bases with no gene match: 12. Germline CDR1 and CDR2: SGDLS and YYNGEE. This CDR3 comprises 20 residues. For the CDR3, the DNA is TGTGCCAGCAGCGCCGACCCTAGCGGGAGGCAAGGATCTGGGGCCAACGTCCTGACTTTC. Translating it yields CASSADPSGRQGSGANVLTF. Full variable domain (missing parts from reference TRBV9 and TRBJ2-6): DSGVTQTPKHLITATGQRVTLRCSPRSGDLSVYWYQQSLDQGLQFLIQYYNGEERAKGNILERFSAQQFPDLHSELNLSSLELGDSALYFCASSADPSGRQGSGANVLTFGAGSRLTVL.

For the CDR3, the DNA is TGTGCCAGCACCCAAGATGGTAGCGGGAGTATGACAGATACGCAGTATTTT. This codes for CASTQDGSGSMTDTQYF. The rearrangement uses TRBV25-1 and TRBJ2-3; 9 nucleotides agree with TRBD2. The CDR3 loop spans 17 amino acids. V lost 7 bases and J lost 3; bases outside the gene matches: 14. Per germline, CDR1 MGHDK and CDR2 SYGVNS.

V and J are TRBV2 and TRBJ2-7; 7 bases agree with TRBD2. The germline V gene encodes CDR1 SNHLY and CDR2 FYNNEI. This CDR3 is 14 amino acids long. V dropped 4 bases and J dropped 3; count of bases not matched to a gene: 6. CDR3 nucleotides: TGTGCCAGCAGTGCGGGAGGCTTCCTCTACGAGCAGTACTTC. Protein: CASSAGGFLYEQYF.

The chain couples TRBV11-3 to TRBJ2-1, with 10 bases aligning to TRBD1. V lost 5 bases to trimming and J lost 7 bases; unmatched junction nucleotides: 11. Germline V lookup: CDR1 SGHNT, CDR2 YENEEA. This CDR3 has 16 residues. The CDR3 DNA reads as TGTGCCAGCAGCGACTTATCCGGGACAGGGGTAAATGAGCAGTTCTTC. Its translation is CASSDLSGTGVNEQFF.

The genes are TRBV2 and TRBJ1-1; D remains ambiguous. Trimming pared 6 bases from V and 1 base from J, leaving 9 bases between. Germline CDR1 is SNHLY and CDR2 is FYNNEI. The CDR3 has 13 amino acids. The CDR3 sequence is CASRARQNTEAFF. For the CDR3, the DNA is TGTGCCAGCAGGGCCCGACAGAACACTGAAGCTTTCTTT.

CDR3 loop: CASSVFWGVSDNSPLHF. The CDR3 DNA reads as TGTGCCAGCAGCGTATTCTGGGGGGTTTCGGATAATTCACCCCTCCACTTT. The V gene is TRBV9, the J gene TRBJ1-6; weak D call: TRBD1 (5 bases). Germline values: CDR1 SGDLS, CDR2 YYNGEE. The length of the CDR3 is 17 residues. Deletions cut 1 base from V and 5 bases from J, with 16 bases between.

This chain uses TRBV11-2 with TRBJ2-7; tentative D call: TRBD1 (6 bases). Per germline, CDR1 SGHAT and CDR2 FQNNGV. This CDR3 has 13 amino acids. Trimming pared 1 base from V and 4 bases from J, leaving 8 bases between. The CDR3 DNA reads as TGTGCCAGCAGCTTAGTCAGGGGTTACGAGCAGTACTTC. Translation gives CASSLVRGYEQYF. The full variable domain, with the rest looked up from reference TRBV11-2 and TRBJ2-7, is EAGVAQSPRYKIIEKRQSVAFWCNPISGHATLYWYQQILGQGPKLLIQFQNNGVVDDSQLPKDRFSAERLKGVDSTLKIQPAKLEDSAVYLCASSLVRGYEQYFGPGTRLTVT.

The chain is built from TRBV2 and TRBJ1-1; possibly TRBD1 for D (5 bases). CDR1 and CDR2 from the germline V gene are SNHLY and FYNNEI. V shed 3 bases and J shed 3 bases, with 14 bases lying between them. This CDR3 comprises 15 residues. This CDR3 reads CASSDGLAGDTEAFF. CDR3 coding DNA: TGTGCCAGCAGTGACGGGCTTGCGGGGGACACTGAAGCTTTCTTT. Drawing the rest from reference TRBV2 and TRBJ1-1, the complete variable domain is EPEVTQTPSHQVTQMGQEVILRCVPISNHLYFYWYRQILGQKVEFLVSFYNNEISEKSEIFDDQFSVERPDGSNFTLKIRSTKLEDSAMYFCASSDGLAGDTEAFFGQGTRLTVV.

The rearrangement joins TRBV29-1 to TRBJ2-7, with 7 bases fitting TRBD2. CDR1 is SQVTM and CDR2 is ANQGSEA in the germline V gene. V lost 6 bases and J lost 6; bases outside the gene matches: 26. The CDR3 contains 18 residues. The CDR3 nucleotides read TGCAGCGTAAAGGCGGCCACGGGTTCATGGAGCGGGACTCTCGAGCAGTACTTC. As protein: CSVKAATGSWSGTLEQYF.

The gene calls are TRBV28 and TRBJ2-5; 8 bases match TRBD1. The CDR3 extends over 15 amino acids. V was clipped by 6 bases and J by 2 bases; unmatched bases: 8. From germline, CDR1 is MDHEN and CDR2 SYDVKM. The CDR3 region has the DNA TGTGCCAGCAGGGGACCGGGACAGGAACAAGAGACCCAGTACTTC. Its translation: CASRGPGQEQETQYF.

The chain carries TRBV7-8 and TRBJ2-7; D is possibly TRBD2 (6 bases). CDR3 length: 14 amino acids. V lost 6 bases and J lost 0, with 12 bases in between. CDR1 SGHVS and CDR2 FQNEAQ come from the germline V gene. Here the CDR3 DNA reads TGTGCCAGCAGAGAAGGGCGGGACTCCTACGAGCAGTACTTC. It translates to CASREGRDSYEQYF.

This clone has only one observation. The chain recombines TRBV10-2 with TRBJ2-7, with TRBD2 matching over 11 bases. The CDR3 consists of 15 residues. Germline-derived CDR1 and CDR2 are WSHSY and SAAADI. J gave up 2 bases and V 6 bases, and 6 bases lay outside the gene matches. The CDR3 here is CASRAGTSGTYEQYF. CDR3 sequence (DNA): TGCGCCAGCAGAGCCGGGACTAGCGGCACCTACGAGCAGTACTTC.